These 23 T cell receptor beta chains were all obtained from the same sample, sequenced in a study of cytomegalovirus exposure and HLA in healthy donors. The PCR had 60 Vbeta and 13 Jbeta primers. Method: immunoSEQ multiplex PCR; TCRdb's copy keeps in-frame clones and lacks some. The repertoire includes roughly 120,000 clones, around 83% of them detected once, and around 3.2% sits in the top ten. Sequencing input: PBMCs. The receptors come from a woman aged 60 to 75 in good health and CMV-seropositive.

The rearrangement uses TRBV19 and TRBJ2-5; 7 bases agree with TRBD1. J lost 2 bases, V lost 3 bases, and 3 bases had no gene match. This CDR3 has 14 residues. Germline V lookup: CDR1 LNHDA, CDR2 SQIVND (reference sequence). The CDR3 nucleotides are TGTGCCAGTAGTATTGCCAGGGGGCAAGAGACCCAGTACTTC. It translates to CASSIARGQETQYF.

The V gene is TRBV7-9, the J gene TRBJ1-6; 7 bases agree with TRBD1. The V segment lost 1 base and the J segment 5 bases; nucleotides outside the gene matches: 5. CDR1 is SEHNR and CDR2 is FQNEAQ in the germline V gene (reference sequence). This CDR3 spans 16 amino acids. For the CDR3, the DNA is TGTGCCAGCAGCTTAGGGGTAGGACAGGATAATTCACCCCTCCACTTT. It yields the protein CASSLGVGQDNSPLHF.

The chain is built from TRBV19 and TRBJ1-5, with a possible D match to TRBD1 (5 bases). The CDR3 consists of 14 residues. The germline V gene has CDR1 LNHDA and CDR2 SQIVND (reference sequence). V lost 3 bases to trimming and J lost 4 bases, with 10 bases between them. CDR3 loop: CASSMNQGNQPQHF. As DNA, the CDR3 is TGTGCCAGTAGTATGAATCAGGGAAATCAGCCCCAGCATTTT.

This chain links TRBV14 with TRBJ1-4; perhaps TRBD1 as D (5 bases). The V and J ends lost 2 bases and 4 bases respectively, with 20 bases between them. Looked up from germline, CDR1 is SGHDN and CDR2 is FVKESK. This CDR3 has 18 amino acids. In DNA form, the CDR3 reads TGTGCCAGCAGCCAAACCCAGGGTTTGGTCCCCCATAATGAAAAACTGTTTTTT. As protein: CASSQTQGLVPHNEKLFF.

The chain couples TRBV6-5 to TRBJ2-2, with TRBD1 matching 8 bases. V shed 5 bases, J shed 10 bases, and the junction held 9 bases outside the gene matches. Germline lookup yields CDR1 MNHEY and CDR2 SVGAGI. The CDR3 has 14 residues. CDR3 amino acids: CASSTRQGRQELFF. The DNA for the CDR3 is TGTGCCAGCAGTACCCGACAGGGGAGGCAGGAGCTGTTTTTT.

This clone was seen once. The rearrangement uses TRBV5-1 and TRBJ2-7; no definite D call. The CDR3 spans 14 residues. The V end lost 2 bases, the J end lost 0 bases, and 9 bases lay between the germline ends. Germline V gene sequence: CDR1 SGHRS, CDR2 YFSETQ. CDR3 region: CASSFQVTSYEQYF. CDR3 coding DNA: TGCGCCAGCAGCTTCCAGGTTACCTCCTACGAGCAGTACTTC. Based on the CDR3 plus reference TRBV5-1 and TRBJ2-7, the full variable domain is KAGVTQTPRYLIKTRGQQVTLSCSPISGHRSVSWYQQTPGQGLQFLFEYFSETQRNKGNFPGRFSGRQFSNSRSEMNVSTLELGDSALYLCASSFQVTSYEQYFGPGTRLTVT.

The rearrangement links TRBV6-6 to TRBJ1-2; 9 bases fit TRBD1. Germline-derived CDR1 and CDR2 are MNHNY and SVGAGI (reference sequence). The length of the CDR3 is 14 residues. The V and J ends lost 2 bases and 6 bases, in that order; junction bases with no gene match: 4. Here the CDR3 DNA reads TGTGCCAGCAGTTACATTGGGACAGGGAATGGCTACACCTTC. Its translation: CASSYIGTGNGYTF.

The rearrangement uses TRBV5-1 and TRBJ1-2, with TRBD1 as a possible D gene (5 bases). Trimming removed 0 bases from V and 3 bases from J, with 12 bases in between. Germline V gene lookup returns CDR1 SGHRS and CDR2 YFSETQ. This CDR3 contains 15 residues. The CDR3 nucleotides read TGCGCCAGCAGCTTGGGGGCAGGGATTGACTATGGCTACACCTTC. It is translated as CASSLGAGIDYGYTF.

The chain uses TRBV2 and TRBJ2-7; possible D gene TRBD2, 6 bases. This CDR3 region has 13 residues. The V gene lost 8 bases and the J gene lost 5 bases, with 16 bases spanning the gap. Germline V gene sequence: CDR1 SNHLY, CDR2 FYNNEI. CDR3 sequence reads: CASSRELVDEQYF. The CDR3 nucleotides are TGTGCCAGCTCCCGGGAGTTGGTTGACGAGCAGTACTTC. The entire variable domain, with the rest obtained from reference TRBV2 and TRBJ2-7, is as follows: EPEVTQTPSHQVTQMGQEVILRCVPISNHLYFYWYRQILGQKVEFLVSFYNNEISEKSEIFDDQFSVERPDGSNFTLKIRSTKLEDSAMYFCASSRELVDEQYFGPGTRLTVT.

CDR3 region: CATSRDGRGVPYEQYF. CDR3 in DNA: TGTGCCACCAGCAGAGATGGGAGGGGGGTTCCGTACGAGCAGTACTTC. The chain is built from TRBV15 and TRBJ2-7; TRBD2 is a possible D gene (7 bases). Germline V lookup: CDR1 LNHNV, CDR2 YYDKDF (reference sequence). V dropped 0 bases and J dropped 4 bases, with 16 bases sitting between them. The CDR3 has 16 residues.

This clone appeared a single time. The chain employs TRBV5-1 and TRBJ2-4; 7 bases align to TRBD1. The V segment lost 1 base and the J segment 6 bases; nucleotides outside the gene matches: 1. CDR3 size: 13 residues. Germline-derived CDR1 and CDR2 are SGHRS and YFSETQ. CDR3 region: CASSLWDRNIQYF. The CDR3 DNA is TGCGCCAGCAGCTTGTGGGACAGAAACATTCAGTACTTC.

This clone was picked up one time. The chain couples TRBV29-1 to TRBJ2-1; D is undetermined. The CDR3 length is 11 residues. Trimming left V 3 bases short and J 6 bases short, with 6 bases between. CDR1 SQVTM and CDR2 ANQGSEA come from the germline V gene. The CDR3 region is CSVDYFNEQFF. As DNA, the CDR3 is TGCAGCGTTGATTATTTCAATGAGCAGTTCTTC.

This rearrangement joins TRBV10-3 to TRBJ1-6, with TRBD1 identical over 8 bases. The CDR3 is 15 residues long. The V gene's germline CDR1 is ENHRY and CDR2 SYGVKD. Trimming took 7 bases from V and 8 from J; bases not matched to a gene: 10. CDR3 coding DNA: TGTGCCATCAACAGCGGACAGGGTGTGGATTCACCCCTCCACTTT. It encodes CAINSGQGVDSPLHF.

In the case of this clone: One end of the junction varies from germline; a read error may be responsible. V gene TRBV7-9 combines with J gene TRBJ2-1; 7 nucleotides align to TRBD2. This CDR3 comprises 16 residues. Germline CDR1 is SEHNR and CDR2 is FQNEAQ (reference sequence). The CDR3 loop reads CSSSVRTRRRDNEQFF. CDR3 sequence (DNA): TGTTCCAGCAGCGTACGGACTAGACGCCGCGACAATGAGCAGTTCTTC.

The V and J genes are TRBV21-1 and TRBJ2-1; the table's D call, TRBD2, has no DNA check behind it. TRBV21-1 counts as a pseudogene. This CDR3 region has 13 residues. Written as DNA, the CDR3 is TGTGCCAGCAGCCGGACTGACTACAATGAGCAGTTCTTC. Encoded protein: CASSRTDYNEQFF.

The V call is TRBV7-2, the J call TRBJ1-1, with no clear D. Germline V gene lookup returns CDR1 SGHTA and CDR2 FQGNSA. V shed 2 bases and J shed 0 bases, with 16 bases lying between them. CDR3 length: 17 residues. The CDR3 region has the DNA TGTGCCAGCAGCTTAAATGCGGCCAGCACCTTGAACACTGAAGCTTTCTTT. It encodes CASSLNAASTLNTEAFF. The full variable domain, in which reference TRBV7-2 and TRBJ1-1 provide the parts outside the CDR3, is GAGVSQSPSNKVTEKGKDVELRCDPISGHTALYWYRQSLGQGLEFLIYFQGNSAPDKSGLPSDRFSAERTGGSVSTLTIQRTQQEDSAVYLCASSLNAASTLNTEAFFGQGTRLTVV.

The chain has TRBV2 and TRBJ1-3; TRBD1 matches at 11 bases. The CDR3 runs to 15 residues. V was clipped by 6 bases and J by 4 bases; unmatched bases: 5. Germline V gene data show CDR1 as SNHLY and CDR2 as FYNNEI. The CDR3 DNA reads as TGTGCCAGCAGAGGGACAGGGGGTTTCGGAAACACCATATATTTT. It yields the protein CASRGTGGFGNTIYF.

V and J are TRBV5-1 and TRBJ2-5, with D possibly TRBD2 on 5 matching bases. The CDR3 has 13 residues. Germline V gene sequence: CDR1 SGHRS, CDR2 YFSETQ. V was pared by 7 bases and J by 1 base, with 11 bases between. The DNA for the CDR3 is TGCGCCAGCGGACTGTCGGGCCAAGAGACCCAGTACTTC. This translates into CASGLSGQETQYF.

This clone showed up just a few times. This sequence joins TRBV5-4 and TRBJ1-2, with TRBD1 as a possible D gene (6 bases). Per germline, CDR1 SGHNT and CDR2 YYREEE (reference sequence). Trimming took off 1 base at V and 7 bases at J, with 14 bases between the two ends. This CDR3 contains 14 residues. As DNA, the CDR3 is TGTGCCAGCAGCTTGTCCAGGGGTATGGGTGGCTACACCTTC. This codes for CASSLSRGMGGYTF.

This sequence joins TRBV27 and TRBJ2-7; 9 bases line up with TRBD2. Germline V CDR1 and CDR2: MNHEY, SMNVEV (reference sequence). The CDR3 is made up of 15 amino acids. Trimming at V came to 5 bases and at J to 4 bases, leaving 9 bases not matched to a gene. The CDR3 DNA reads as TGTGCCAGCAGTATTTATAGCGGGAGCAGATACGAGCAGTACTTC. Translating it yields CASSIYSGSRYEQYF.

This rearrangement joins TRBV11-2 to TRBJ2-2; D uncertain. This CDR3 contains 14 residues. Looked up from germline, CDR1 is SGHAT and CDR2 is FQNNGV. V lost 3 bases, J lost 3 bases, and 8 bases lay in between. The CDR3 loop reads CASSFIEDTGELFF. DNA of the CDR3: TGTGCCAGCAGCTTTATTGAGGACACCGGGGAGCTGTTTTTT.

This clone was observed a single time. The chain combines TRBV9 with TRBJ2-1, with unresolved D. The length of the CDR3 is 13 residues. Germline V gene sequence: CDR1 SGDLS, CDR2 YYNGEE. The V end was cut by 4 bases, the J end by 9 bases, with 14 bases between. CDR3 coding DNA: TGTGCCAGCAGCACTACTGAAGCTAGTGAGCAGTTCTTC. Translation: CASSTTEASEQFF.

The gene calls are TRBV7-3 and TRBJ1-1, with TRBD1 identical over 11 bases. The CDR3 runs 13 residues. The ends lost 3 bases at V and 9 bases at J; junction bases unmatched: 3. The germline V gene has CDR1 SGHTA and CDR2 FQGTGA. CDR3 sequence reads: CASSFGTGGKAFF. In DNA, the CDR3 is TGTGCCAGCAGCTTCGGGACAGGGGGTAAAGCTTTCTTT. The full variable domain, in which reference TRBV7-3 and TRBJ1-1 provide the parts outside the CDR3, is GAGVSQTPSNKVTEKGKYVELRCDPISGHTALYWYRQSLGQGPEFLIYFQGTGAADDSGLPNDRFFAVRPEGSVSTLKIQRTERGDSAVYLCASSFGTGGKAFFGQGTRLTVV.